One sample yielded the 2 T cell receptor beta chains listed below, sequenced in a study of T-cell memory formation after mild COVID-19. TCRdb itself ran the 5' RACE reads through MiXCR, one entry per CDR3 protein. The top ten clones hold about a fifth of a sample with about 360,000 distinct CDR3 sequences, 10% to 15% of them seen once. The source material was PBMCs or a T cell subset sorted from them (not recorded which). These receptors came from a man in his late teens or twenties who had mild COVID-19 (a few samples of this study predate the infection). Cell type and time point are not known.

This clonotype has more than one count but fewer than ten. J is TRBJ1-1 and V is TRBV7-2; possibly TRBD1 for D (6 bases). V lost 5 bases to trimming and J lost 11 bases, with 15 bases between them. The CDR3 spans 12 residues. Germline values: CDR1 SGHTA, CDR2 FQGNSA. The chain's CDR3 is CASSRDTPRAFF. DNA for the CDR3: TGTGCCAGCAGCCGGGACACCCCGCGGGCTTTCTTT.

This chain joins TRBV12-3 or TRBV12-4 and TRBJ1-2; D gene unclear. The V end lost 5 bases, the J end lost 7 bases, and 11 bases lay between the germline ends. This CDR3 contains 12 residues. The CDR3 DNA is TGTGCCAGCAGTCACCGAGCGGGTGGCTACACCTTC. This translates into CASSHRAGGYTF.